These 12 T cell receptor beta chains originate from one sample sequenced in a study of T cells in localized non-small cell lung cancer. The protocol was immunoSEQ multiplex PCR, while the TCRdb copy is restricted to in-frame clones and leaves out a portion. The sample has tens of thousands of clones; about 90% are singletons. Sample: peripheral blood, taken before any cancer treatment. The receptors shown here come from a man aged 40-75 years with stage I squamous cell lung carcinoma.

This clone was picked up one time. The chain uses TRBV4-3 and TRBJ1-5; D is perhaps TRBD1 (6 bases). The V gene lost 0 bases and the J gene lost 4 bases, with 10 bases spanning the gap. The CDR3 is 15 amino acids. Germline V lookup: CDR1 LGHNA, CDR2 YSLEER. The CDR3 spells CASSQDGQLNQPQHF. DNA for the CDR3: TGCGCCAGCAGCCAAGATGGACAGTTGAATCAGCCCCAGCATTTT.

The sample holds a few counts of this clone. The CDR3 reads CASKLYDRGNEKLFF. CDR3 DNA sequence: TGTGCCAGCAAGCTATACGACAGGGGTAATGAAAAACTGTTTTTT. The rearrangement joins TRBV7-2 to TRBJ1-4; 8 bases are a match to TRBD1. Germline trimming cut 7 bases from V and 4 bases from J; bases unmatched to any gene: 8. This CDR3 is built from 15 residues. CDR1 and CDR2 from the germline V gene are SGHTA and FQGNSA.

The chain employs TRBV14 and TRBJ2-2; D is ambiguous. V lost 0 bases and J lost 4, with 6 bases in between. In germline, CDR1 is SGHDN, CDR2 FVKESK. The CDR3 has 14 residues. The CDR3 bases are TGTGCCAGCAGCCAAGACAGATCCACCGGGGAGCTGTTTTTT. It yields the protein CASSQDRSTGELFF.

V is TRBV11-1 and J is TRBJ2-3; 10 bases are shared with TRBD2. J was trimmed by 6 bases and V by 5 bases; bases with no gene match: 8. Germline lookup yields CDR1 SGHAT and CDR2 FQDESV (reference sequence). CDR3 length: 15 residues. The DNA of the CDR3 is TGTGCCAGCAGCATCTTAGCGGGAGGCAGGGATACGCAGTATTTT. Encoded protein: CASSILAGGRDTQYF. Filled out from reference TRBV11-1 and TRBJ2-3, the complete variable domain reads EAEVAQSPRYKITEKSQAVAFWCDPISGHATLYWYRQILGQGPELLVQFQDESVVDDSQLPKDRFSAERLKGVDSTLKIQPAELGDSAMYLCASSILAGGRDTQYFGPGTRLTVL.

This chain uses TRBV2 with TRBJ2-5; D gene unclear. V lost 4 bases to trimming and J lost 5 bases, with 8 bases between them. This CDR3 is built from 12 residues. Germline CDR1 SNHLY, CDR2 FYNNEI. The CDR3 region is CASSGFRETQYF. The CDR3 bases are TGTGCCAGCAGTGGGTTTCGGGAGACCCAGTACTTC.

The chain recombines TRBV5-8 with TRBJ1-5; no firm D call. Looked up from germline, CDR1 is SGHTS and CDR2 is YDEGEE. Deletions cut 5 bases from V and 6 bases from J, with 12 bases between. This CDR3 contains 13 residues. CDR3: CASSRTGGQPQHF. Here the CDR3 DNA reads TGTGCCAGCAGTAGGACGGGCGGTCAGCCCCAGCATTTT.

The chain links TRBV9 to TRBJ1-1; D gene unclear. The CDR3 length is 15 residues. Deletions cut 0 bases from V and 4 bases from J, with 13 bases between. The germline V gene encodes CDR1 SGDLS and CDR2 YYNGEE. CDR3 bases: TGTGCCAGCAGCGTAGTGTTAGGAGGCATCACTGAAGCTTTCTTT. It codes for CASSVVLGGITEAFF.

The chain joins TRBV5-8 to TRBJ2-3; D not certain. The germline CDR1 and CDR2 sequences are SGHTS and YDEGEE. The CDR3 runs 14 residues. Trimming removed 2 bases from V and 0 bases from J, with 7 bases in between. CDR3 amino acids: CASSFGLSTDTQYF. The CDR3 DNA reads TGTGCCAGCAGCTTCGGCCTCAGCACAGATACGCAGTATTTT. The complete variable domain, with remaining parts taken from reference TRBV5-8 and TRBJ2-3, reads EAGVTQSPTHLIKTRGQQATLRCSPISGHTSVYWYQQALGLGLQFLLWYDEGEERNRGNFPPRFSGRQFPNYSSELNVNALELEDSALYLCASSFGLSTDTQYFGPGTRLTVL.

The V call is TRBV5-1, the J call TRBJ2-5, with 9 bases fitting TRBD1. Germline V gene lookup returns CDR1 SGHRS and CDR2 YFSETQ. The V and J ends lost 0 bases and 5 bases, in that order; junction bases with no gene match: 11. This CDR3 contains 17 residues. The CDR3 is CASSLGGQGGVVETQYF. CDR3 bases: TGCGCCAGCAGCTTGGGGGGACAGGGAGGCGTCGTGGAGACCCAGTACTTC. Full variable domain (rest looked up from reference TRBV5-1 and TRBJ2-5): KAGVTQTPRYLIKTRGQQVTLSCSPISGHRSVSWYQQTPGQGLQFLFEYFSETQRNKGNFPGRFSGRQFSNSRSEMNVSTLELGDSALYLCASSLGGQGGVVETQYFGPGTRLLVL.

The rearrangement uses TRBV27 and TRBJ2-3, with 8 positions matching TRBD1. Germline V gene lookup returns CDR1 MNHEY and CDR2 SMNVEV (reference sequence). V shed 5 bases, J shed 14 bases, and the junction held 9 bases outside the gene matches. This CDR3 has 12 amino acids. The CDR3 nucleotides are TGTGCCAGCAGTCCCTGGACAGGGTTGCCGTATTTT. Protein product: CASSPWTGLPYF.

The chain carries TRBV28 and TRBJ1-1; D is unresolved. Germline V CDR1 and CDR2: MDHEN, SYDVKM. The CDR3 runs 12 residues. Trimming removed 5 bases from V and 0 bases from J, with 4 bases in between. CDR3 bases: TGTGCCAGCAGTGACCTGAACACTGAAGCTTTCTTT. Its translation: CASSDLNTEAFF.

This sequence joins TRBV19 and TRBJ2-3; 10 positions match TRBD2. Per germline, CDR1 LNHDA and CDR2 SQIVND (reference sequence). The CDR3 loop spans 15 amino acids. The V segment lost 5 bases and the J segment 8 bases; nucleotides outside the gene matches: 10. The DNA of the CDR3 is TGTGCCAGTAGTCTACGGACTAGCGGTCCCGCTACGCAGTATTTT. This codes for CASSLRTSGPATQYF.